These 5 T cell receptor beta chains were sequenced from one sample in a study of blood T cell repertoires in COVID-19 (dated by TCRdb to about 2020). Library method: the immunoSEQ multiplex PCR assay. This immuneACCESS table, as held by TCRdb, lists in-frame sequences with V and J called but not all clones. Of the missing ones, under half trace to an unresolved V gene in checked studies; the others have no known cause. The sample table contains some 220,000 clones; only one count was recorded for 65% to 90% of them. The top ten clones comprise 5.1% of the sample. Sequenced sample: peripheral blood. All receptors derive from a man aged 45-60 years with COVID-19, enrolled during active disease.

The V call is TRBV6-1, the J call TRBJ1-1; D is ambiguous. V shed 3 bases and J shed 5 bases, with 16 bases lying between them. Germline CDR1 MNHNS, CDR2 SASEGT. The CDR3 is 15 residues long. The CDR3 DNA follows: TGTGCCAGCAGTGATCGGCGGAACGGGAAGACTGAAGCTTTCTTT. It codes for CASSDRRNGKTEAFF.

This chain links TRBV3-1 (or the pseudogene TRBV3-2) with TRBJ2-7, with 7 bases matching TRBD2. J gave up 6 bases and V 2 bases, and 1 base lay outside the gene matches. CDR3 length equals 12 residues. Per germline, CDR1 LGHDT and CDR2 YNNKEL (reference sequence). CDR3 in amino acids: CASSQPGGEQYF. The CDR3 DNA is TGTGCCAGCAGCCAACCGGGGGGCGAGCAGTACTTC.

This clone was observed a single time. The CDR3 loop reads CASSHKGGVNTGELFF. The CDR3 DNA follows: TGTGCCAGTAGTCACAAAGGGGGGGTAAACACCGGGGAGCTGTTTTTT. The chain links TRBV19 to TRBJ2-2, with D possibly TRBD2 on 7 matching bases. Germline V lookup: CDR1 LNHDA, CDR2 SQIVND (reference sequence). Trimming took 5 bases from V and 2 from J, leaving 15 bases between them. This CDR3 contains 16 residues.

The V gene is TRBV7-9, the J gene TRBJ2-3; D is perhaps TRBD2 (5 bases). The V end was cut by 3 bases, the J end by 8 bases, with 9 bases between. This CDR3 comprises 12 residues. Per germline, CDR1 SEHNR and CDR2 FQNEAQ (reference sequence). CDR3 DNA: TGTGCCAGCAGCTTGATTGCGGGTACGCAGTATTTT. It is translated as CASSLIAGTQYF.

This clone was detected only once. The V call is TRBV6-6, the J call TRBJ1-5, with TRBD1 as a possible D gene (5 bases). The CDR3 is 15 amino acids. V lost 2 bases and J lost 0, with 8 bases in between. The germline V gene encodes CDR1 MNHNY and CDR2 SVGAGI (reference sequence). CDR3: CASSYGGSSNQPQHF. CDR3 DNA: TGTGCCAGCAGTTACGGGGGGAGTAGCAATCAGCCCCAGCATTTT.